The rows below give T cell receptor beta chains drawn from one sample of a study of tumor-infiltrating lymphocytes in primary liver carcinoma. One entry per CDR3 protein results from TCRdb running MiXCR on the multiplex PCR reads. The table includes 320,000 or so distinct CDR3 sequences, 65% detected once. The sequenced sample was peripheral blood. Every receptor here comes from a man aged 35-49 years with primary liver carcinoma and hepatitis B virus infection. Both conserved end residues are part of each CDR3. Each record gives: D gene, V gene, J gene, clone size, CDR3 protein, CDR3 DNA. D genes are given only for firm matches. Rows may omit the clone size; those that give it use once, few, many or a size class.

D gene: NA; V gene: TRBV5-4; J gene: TRBJ2-3; clone size: NA; CDR3 protein: CAISLEVADTQYF; CDR3 DNA: TGTGCCATCAGCTTGGAGGTGGCAGATACGCAGTATTTT
D gene: NA; V gene: TRBV6-6; J gene: TRBJ1-6; clone size: once; CDR3 protein: CASSYSSGESSPLHF; CDR3 DNA: TGTGCCAGCAGTTACTCGTCAGGGGAAAGTTCACCCCTCCATTTT
D gene: NA; V gene: TRBV5-6; J gene: TRBJ2-7; clone size: NA; CDR3 protein: CASSLAPGEQYF; CDR3 DNA: TGTGCCAGCAGCTTGGCCCCGGGAGAGCAGTACTTC
D gene: NA; V gene: TRBV6-2/TRBV6-3; J gene: TRBJ2-5; clone size: NA; CDR3 protein: CASSPTRRTCGGRETQYF; CDR3 DNA: TGTGCCAGCAGCCCTACCCGTCGGACTTGCGGAGGAAGGGAGACCCAGTACTTC
D gene: TRBD1; V gene: TRBV25-1; J gene: TRBJ1-1; clone size: NA; CDR3 protein: CASRGRTGLAAFF; CDR3 DNA: TGTGCCAGCAGGGGTAGGACAGGCCTGGCCGCTTTCTTT
D gene: TRBD1; V gene: TRBV30; J gene: TRBJ1-1; clone size: NA; CDR3 protein: CAWTQGAPTEAFF; CDR3 DNA: TGTGCCTGGACTCAGGGGGCCCCCACTGAAGCTTTCTTT
D gene: NA; V gene: TRBV2; J gene: TRBJ2-3; clone size: NA; CDR3 protein: CASSVSEFGTSSADQSTDTQYF; CDR3 DNA: TGTGCCAGCAGTGTTAGTGAGTTTGGAACCTCTAGTGCGGACCAAAGCACAGATACGCAGTATTTT
D gene: TRBD2; V gene: TRBV5-4; J gene: TRBJ2-3; clone size: NA; CDR3 protein: CDSSLVAGRGTDTQYF; CDR3 DNA: TGTGACAGCAGCTTGGTGGCAGGGAGGGGTACAGATACGCAGTATTTT
D gene: TRBD1; V gene: TRBV4-3; J gene: TRBJ2-3; clone size: NA; CDR3 protein: CASSQNDRGADTQYF; CDR3 DNA: TGCGCCAGCAGCCAAAATGACAGGGGAGCAGATACGCAGTATTTT
D gene: TRBD1; V gene: TRBV6-5; J gene: TRBJ2-1; clone size: many; CDR3 protein: CASSYSARQGKGAEQFF; CDR3 DNA: TGTGCCAGCAGTTACTCGGCTCGACAGGGGAAAGGGGCTGAGCAGTTCTTC